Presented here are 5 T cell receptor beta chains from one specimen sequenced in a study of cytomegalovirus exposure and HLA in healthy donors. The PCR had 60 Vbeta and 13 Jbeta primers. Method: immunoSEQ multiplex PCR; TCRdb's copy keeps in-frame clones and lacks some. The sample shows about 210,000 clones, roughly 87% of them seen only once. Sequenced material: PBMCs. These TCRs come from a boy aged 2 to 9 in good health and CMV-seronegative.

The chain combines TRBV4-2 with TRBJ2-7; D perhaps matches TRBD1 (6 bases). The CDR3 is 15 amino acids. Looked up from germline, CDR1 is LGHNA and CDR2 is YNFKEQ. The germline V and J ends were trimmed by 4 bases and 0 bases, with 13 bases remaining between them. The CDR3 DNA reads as TGTGCCAGCAGCCCAAGCTTAGGGGGCTCCTACGAGCAGTACTTC. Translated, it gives CASSPSLGGSYEQYF.

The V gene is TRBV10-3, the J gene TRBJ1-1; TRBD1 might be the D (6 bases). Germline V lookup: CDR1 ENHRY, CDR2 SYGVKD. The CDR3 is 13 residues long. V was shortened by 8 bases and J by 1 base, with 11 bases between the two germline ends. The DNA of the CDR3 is TGTGCCATCGGTCAGGGGACGAACACTGAAGCTTTCTTT. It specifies CAIGQGTNTEAFF.

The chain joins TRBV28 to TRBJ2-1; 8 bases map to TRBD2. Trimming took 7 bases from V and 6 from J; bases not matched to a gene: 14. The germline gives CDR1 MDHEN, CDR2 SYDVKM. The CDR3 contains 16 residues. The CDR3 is CASIPLTGGLSNEQFF. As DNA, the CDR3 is TGTGCCAGCATCCCTCTCACGGGAGGGCTGAGCAATGAGCAGTTCTTC.

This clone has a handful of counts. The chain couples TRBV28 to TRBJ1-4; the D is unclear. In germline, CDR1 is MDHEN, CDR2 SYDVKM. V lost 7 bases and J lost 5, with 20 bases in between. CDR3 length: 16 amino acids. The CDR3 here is CASTSIGEGWNEKLFF. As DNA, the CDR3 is TGTGCCAGCACCTCTATCGGGGAGGGATGGAATGAAAAACTGTTTTTT.

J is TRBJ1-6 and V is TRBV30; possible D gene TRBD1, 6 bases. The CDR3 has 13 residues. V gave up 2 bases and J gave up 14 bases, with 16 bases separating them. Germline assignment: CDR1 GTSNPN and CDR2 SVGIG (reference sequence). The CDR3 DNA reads TGTGCCTGGAGTTTCAGGCGAGGGGACACCCTCCACTTT. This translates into CAWSFRRGDTLHF.